Below, 28 T cell receptor beta chains from the same sample are listed, as sequenced in a study of CXCR3-negative and CXCR3-positive naive CD8 T cells. Libraries were UMI-labeled 5' RACE TRB cDNA. TCRdb reanalyzed the 5' RACE reads and collapses them to one entry per CDR3 protein, without DNA. This sample lists around 81,000 distinct CDR3 sequences; its ten largest clones have about 1.6%. Sequencing input: naive CXCR3- CD8+ T cells from blood. Subset of the sample: CD45RO-CCR7+CD27+CD95- naive CD8+ T cells lacking CXCR3 (TNR3-). These receptors were collected from a human donor in good health. Some clones in this sample may be carry-over from other donors' samples.

This rearrangement joins TRBV13 to TRBJ2-1; lacking DNA, the TRBD1 call made by TCRdb goes unchecked. The V gene's germline CDR1 is PRHDT and CDR2 FYEKMQ (reference sequence). The CDR3 is 14 residues long. CDR3 sequence: CASSSRGQGNEQFF.

The genes are TRBV4-3 and TRBJ2-1; TCRdb returns TRBD1, unconfirmable since there is no DNA. This CDR3 region has 20 residues. CDR1 and CDR2 from the germline V gene are LGHNA and YSLEER. This chain's CDR3 is CASSQDIGGQGLVAYNEQFF.

The chain carries TRBV7-9 and TRBJ2-7; the D call from TCRdb, TRBD2, cannot be confirmed without DNA. The CDR3 contains 16 residues. Per germline, CDR1 SEHNR and CDR2 FQNEAQ (reference sequence). This chain's CDR3 is CASSPLLAGAAYEQYF.

The chain recombines TRBV28 with TRBJ1-2. Looked up from germline, CDR1 is MDHEN and CDR2 is SYDVKM. This CDR3 has 15 amino acids. The CDR3 is CASSFRLGSNYGYTF.

The chain is built from TRBV29-1 and TRBJ2-7; the D call of TRBD1 rests on TCRdb alone, since no DNA is present to check it. CDR1 is SQVTM and CDR2 is ANQGSEA in the germline V gene. The CDR3 runs 14 residues. CDR3 in amino acids: CSVAFGTGAYEQYF.

The chain uses TRBV27 and TRBJ2-7; there is no DNA to check the TCRdb D call of TRBD1. CDR1 and CDR2 (germline): MNHEY, SMNVEV (reference sequence). There are 14 residues in the CDR3. CDR3 sequence reads: CASRRGGSGYEQYF.

The chain employs TRBV12-3 or TRBV12-4 and TRBJ2-3. This CDR3 region has 14 residues. The CDR3 is CASSGLEDTDTQYF.

The chain combines TRBV11-2 with TRBJ2-1; TCRdb returns TRBD1, unconfirmable since there is no DNA. Germline CDR1 is SGHAT and CDR2 is FQNNGV. The CDR3 loop spans 17 amino acids. The CDR3 sequence: CASSVGPTNALGHEQFF.

The V gene is TRBV21-1, the J gene TRBJ2-7; TCRdb outputs TRBD2, but without DNA this stays unchecked. TRBV21-1 corresponds to a pseudogene. The CDR3 sequence is 14 residues long. This CDR3 is CASHRREPNYEQYF.

The genes are TRBV5-4 and TRBJ2-7. The germline V gene encodes CDR1 SGHNT and CDR2 YYREEE (reference sequence). The CDR3 loop spans 13 amino acids. CDR3 in amino acids: CASSPRPLHEQYF. Combining the CDR3 with reference TRBV5-4 and TRBJ2-7 gives the whole variable domain ETGVTQSPTHLIKTRGQQVTLRCSSQSGHNTVSWYQQALGQGPQFIFQYYREEENGRGNFPPRFSGLQFPNYSSELNVNALELDDSALYLCASSPRPLHEQYFGPGTRLTVT.

The rearrangement joins TRBV7-6 to TRBJ2-7; without DNA, the TCRdb call of TRBD2 cannot be checked. Germline CDR1 is SGHVS and CDR2 is FNYEAQ. The CDR3 loop spans 16 amino acids. The CDR3 reads CASSSRTSGSRDEQYF.

J is TRBJ2-7 and V is TRBV25-1; the D call from TCRdb, TRBD1, cannot be confirmed without DNA. Germline V gene lookup returns CDR1 MGHDK and CDR2 SYGVNS. The CDR3 loop spans 15 amino acids. The CDR3 spells CASSDTGLNPYEQYF.

The chain recombines TRBV7-8 with TRBJ1-5; TCRdb proposes TRBD1, but this gene call is untestable without DNA. The germline CDR1 and CDR2 sequences are SGHVS and FQNEAQ. The CDR3 consists of 13 residues. The CDR3 region is CASSRQGGQPQHF.

The genes are TRBV27 and TRBJ2-1; checking the TCRdb D call of TRBD2 is not possible without DNA. There are 15 residues in the CDR3. CDR1 is MNHEY and CDR2 is SMNVEV in the germline V gene (reference sequence). The CDR3 region is CASRPTSPISNEQFF.

The chain couples TRBV7-9 to TRBJ1-4. Germline V gene lookup returns CDR1 SEHNR and CDR2 FQNEAQ (reference sequence). The CDR3 covers 15 residues. CDR3 amino acids: CASSLVAAVNEKLFF.

The chain joins TRBV20-1 to TRBJ2-7. Per the germline V gene, CDR1 is DFQATT and CDR2 is SNEGSKA (reference sequence). The CDR3 spans 13 residues. The CDR3 sequence is CSASTSDSYEQYF.

CDR3: CASSHGTGGYEQYF. The chain links TRBV28 to TRBJ2-7; TCRdb reports TRBD1, a call that lacks DNA to check it against. From germline, CDR1 is MDHEN and CDR2 SYDVKM. There are 14 residues in the CDR3.

The V and J genes are TRBV7-9 and TRBJ2-7. The germline V gene has CDR1 SEHNR and CDR2 FQNEAQ (reference sequence). The CDR3 is made up of 14 amino acids. This CDR3 is CASSSQRRPYEQYF.

The genes are TRBV4-1 and TRBJ1-2. Germline CDR1 is MGHRA and CDR2 is YSYEKL. This CDR3 comprises 14 residues. The CDR3 loop is CASSQRSINYGYTF.

The chain has TRBV5-1 and TRBJ2-2. Per germline, CDR1 SGHRS and CDR2 YFSETQ. The CDR3 contains 12 residues. CDR3 sequence: CASSQNTGELFF.

The rearrangement links TRBV29-1 to TRBJ2-7; the TCRdb D gene call, TRBD1, has no DNA to confirm it. The CDR3 has 13 residues. CDR1 and CDR2 from the germline V gene are SQVTM and ANQGSEA. CDR3 amino acids: CSASLVMGDEQYF.

The chain joins TRBV5-1 to TRBJ2-7; lacking DNA, the TRBD1 call made by TCRdb goes unchecked. Per the germline V gene, CDR1 is SGHRS and CDR2 is YFSETQ. This CDR3 spans 14 amino acids. The chain's CDR3 is CASSLATGLGEQYF.

V is TRBV12-3 or TRBV12-4 and J is TRBJ2-1. The CDR3 covers 13 residues. CDR3 protein: CASSLGPYNEQFF.

The chain employs TRBV7-3 and TRBJ2-7; TCRdb lists TRBD1, though no DNA is available to test this call. The CDR3 covers 14 residues. In germline, CDR1 is SGHTA, CDR2 FQGTGA. The CDR3 loop reads CASSPFGGNYEQYF.

The chain has TRBV7-8 and TRBJ2-1; TCRdb picks TRBD2, but there is no DNA to check that call. The CDR3 length is 17 residues. Germline CDR1 reads SGHVS; CDR2 reads FQNEAQ. CDR3: CASSQRTSGRGGNEQFF.

J is TRBJ1-1 and V is TRBV5-1; the TCRdb D gene call, TRBD1, has no DNA to confirm it. The CDR3 spans 14 residues. Germline CDR1 is SGHRS and CDR2 is YFSETQ. The CDR3 sequence: CASSLDPGQLNAFF.

This chain links TRBV28 with TRBJ2-5; the D call from TCRdb, TRBD2, cannot be confirmed without DNA. Germline CDR1 MDHEN, CDR2 SYDVKM. The length of the CDR3 is 16 residues. The CDR3 loop reads CASSLVWTSGQETQYF.

This chain uses TRBV7-9 with TRBJ2-7; there is no DNA to check the TCRdb D call of TRBD1. Per germline, CDR1 SEHNR and CDR2 FQNEAQ (reference sequence). The CDR3 contains 14 residues. CDR3 in amino acids: CASSSRDRGLEQYF.